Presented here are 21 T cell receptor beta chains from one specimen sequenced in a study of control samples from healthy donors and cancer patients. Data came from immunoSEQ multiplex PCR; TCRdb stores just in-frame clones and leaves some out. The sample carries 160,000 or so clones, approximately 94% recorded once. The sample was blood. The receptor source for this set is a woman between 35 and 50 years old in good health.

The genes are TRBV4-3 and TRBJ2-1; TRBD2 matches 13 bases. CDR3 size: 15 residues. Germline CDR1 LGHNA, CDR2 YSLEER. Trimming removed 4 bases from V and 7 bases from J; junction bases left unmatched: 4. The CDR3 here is CASSRGLAGENEQFF. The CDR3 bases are TGCGCCAGCAGCCGAGGACTAGCGGGAGAGAATGAGCAGTTCTTC.

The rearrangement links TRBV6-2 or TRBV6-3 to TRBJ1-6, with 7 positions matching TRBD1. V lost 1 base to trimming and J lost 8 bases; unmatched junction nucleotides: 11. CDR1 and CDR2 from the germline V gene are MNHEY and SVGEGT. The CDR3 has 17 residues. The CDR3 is CASSYWSRQGTDSPLHF. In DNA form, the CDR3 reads TGTGCCAGCAGTTACTGGAGCCGACAGGGTACCGATTCACCCCTCCACTTT.

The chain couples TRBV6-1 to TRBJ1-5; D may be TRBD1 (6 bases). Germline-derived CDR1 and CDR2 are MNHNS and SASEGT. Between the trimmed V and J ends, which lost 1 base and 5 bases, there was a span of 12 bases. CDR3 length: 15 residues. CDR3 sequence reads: CASSEVSGVYQPQHF. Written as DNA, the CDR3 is TGTGCCAGCAGTGAAGTGTCAGGGGTCTATCAGCCCCAGCATTTT.

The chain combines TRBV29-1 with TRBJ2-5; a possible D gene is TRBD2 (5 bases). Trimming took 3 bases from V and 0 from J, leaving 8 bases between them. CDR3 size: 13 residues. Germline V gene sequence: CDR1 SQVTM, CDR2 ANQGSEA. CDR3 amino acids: CSVDAGNQETQYF. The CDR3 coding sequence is TGCAGCGTTGATGCGGGCAACCAAGAGACCCAGTACTTC.

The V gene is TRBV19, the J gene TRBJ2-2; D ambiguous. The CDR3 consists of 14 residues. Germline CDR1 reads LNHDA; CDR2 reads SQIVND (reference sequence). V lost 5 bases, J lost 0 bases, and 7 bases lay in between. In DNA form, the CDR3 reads TGTGCCAGTAGTGACGAGACGAACACCGGGGAGCTGTTTTTT. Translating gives CASSDETNTGELFF.

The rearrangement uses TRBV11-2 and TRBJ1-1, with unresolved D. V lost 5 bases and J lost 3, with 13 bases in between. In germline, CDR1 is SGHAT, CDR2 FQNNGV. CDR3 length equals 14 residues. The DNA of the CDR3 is TGTGCCAGCAGCCTACTGGCAGTCGACACTGAAGCTTTCTTT. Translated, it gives CASSLLAVDTEAFF.

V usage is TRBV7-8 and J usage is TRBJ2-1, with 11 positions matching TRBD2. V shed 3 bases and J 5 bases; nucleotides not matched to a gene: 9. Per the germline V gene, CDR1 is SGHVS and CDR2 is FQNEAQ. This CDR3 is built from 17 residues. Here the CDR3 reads CASSFLVSGRVDNEQFF. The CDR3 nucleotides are TGTGCCAGCAGCTTCCTTGTTAGCGGGAGGGTAGACAATGAGCAGTTCTTC.

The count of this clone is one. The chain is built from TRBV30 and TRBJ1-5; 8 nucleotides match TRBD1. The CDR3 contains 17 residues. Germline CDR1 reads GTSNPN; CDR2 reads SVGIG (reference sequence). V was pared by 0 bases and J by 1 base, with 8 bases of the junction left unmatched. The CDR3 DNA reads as TGTGCCTGGAGTGTTTCAGGGGGCAGGCGGAGCAATCAGCCCCAGCATTTT. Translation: CAWSVSGGRRSNQPQHF.

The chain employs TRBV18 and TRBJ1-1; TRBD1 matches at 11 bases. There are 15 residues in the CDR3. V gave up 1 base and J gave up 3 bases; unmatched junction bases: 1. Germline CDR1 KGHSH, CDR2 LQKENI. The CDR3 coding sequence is TGTGCCAGCTCACCACGGGGACAGGGGGACACTGAAGCTTTCTTT. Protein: CASSPRGQGDTEAFF. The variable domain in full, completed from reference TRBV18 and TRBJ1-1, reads NAGVMQNPRHLVRRRGQEARLRCSPMKGHSHVYWYRQLPEEGLKFMVYLQKENIIDESGMPKERFSAEFPKEGPSILRIQQVVRGDSAAYFCASSPRGQGDTEAFFGQGTRLTVV.

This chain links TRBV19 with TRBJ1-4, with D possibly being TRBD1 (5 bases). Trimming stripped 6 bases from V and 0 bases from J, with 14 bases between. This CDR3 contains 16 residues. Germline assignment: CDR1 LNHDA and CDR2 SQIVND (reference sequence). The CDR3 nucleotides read TGTGCCAGTAGGCACGTGGGGGAAGCAACTAATGAAAAACTGTTTTTT. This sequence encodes CASRHVGEATNEKLFF.

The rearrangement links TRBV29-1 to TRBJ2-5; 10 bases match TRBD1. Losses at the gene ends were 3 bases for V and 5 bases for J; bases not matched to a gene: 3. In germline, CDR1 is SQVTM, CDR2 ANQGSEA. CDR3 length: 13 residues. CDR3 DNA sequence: TGCAGCGTTGAGGGACAGGGGCGTGAGACCCAGTACTTC. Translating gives CSVEGQGRETQYF.

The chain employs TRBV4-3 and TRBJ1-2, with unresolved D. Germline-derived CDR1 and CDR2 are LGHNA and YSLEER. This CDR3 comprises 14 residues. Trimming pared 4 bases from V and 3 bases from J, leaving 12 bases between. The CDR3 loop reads CASSRGGPDYGYTF. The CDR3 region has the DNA TGCGCCAGCAGCCGCGGAGGGCCGGACTATGGCTACACCTTC.

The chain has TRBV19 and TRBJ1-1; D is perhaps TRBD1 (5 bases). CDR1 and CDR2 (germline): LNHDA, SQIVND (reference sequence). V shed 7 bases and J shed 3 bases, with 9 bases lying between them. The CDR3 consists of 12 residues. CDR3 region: CASKDTYTEAFF. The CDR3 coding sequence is TGTGCCAGTAAGGACACCTACACTGAAGCTTTCTTT.

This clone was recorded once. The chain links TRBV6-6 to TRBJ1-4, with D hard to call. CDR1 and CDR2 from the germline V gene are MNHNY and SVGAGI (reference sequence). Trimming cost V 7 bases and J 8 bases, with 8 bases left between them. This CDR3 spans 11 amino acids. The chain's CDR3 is CASTQDEKLFF. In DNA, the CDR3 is TGTGCCAGCACCCAGGACGAAAAACTGTTTTTT.

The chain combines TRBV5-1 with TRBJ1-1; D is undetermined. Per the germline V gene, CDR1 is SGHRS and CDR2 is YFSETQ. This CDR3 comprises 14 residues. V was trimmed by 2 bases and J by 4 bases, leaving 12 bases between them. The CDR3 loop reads CASSFGSRITEAFF. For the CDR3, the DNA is TGCGCCAGCAGCTTTGGGTCCAGGATCACTGAAGCTTTCTTT.

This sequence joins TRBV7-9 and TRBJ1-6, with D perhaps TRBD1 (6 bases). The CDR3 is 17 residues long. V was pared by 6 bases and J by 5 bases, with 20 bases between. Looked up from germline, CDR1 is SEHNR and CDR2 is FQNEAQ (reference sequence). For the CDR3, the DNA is TGTGCCAGCAGAGGGACACTCCACTCTCCGGATAATTCACCCCTCCACTTT. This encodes CASRGTLHSPDNSPLHF. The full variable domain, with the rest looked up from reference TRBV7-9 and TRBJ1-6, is DTGVSQNPRHKITKRGQNVTFRCDPISEHNRLYWYRQTLGQGPEFLTYFQNEAQLEKSRLLSDRFSAERPKGSFSTLEIQRTEQGDSAMYLCASRGTLHSPDNSPLHFGNGTRLTVT.

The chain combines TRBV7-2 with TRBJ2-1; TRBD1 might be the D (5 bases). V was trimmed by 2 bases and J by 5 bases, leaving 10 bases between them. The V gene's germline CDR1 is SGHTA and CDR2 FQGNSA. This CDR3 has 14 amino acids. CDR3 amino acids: CASSLMQGNNEQFF. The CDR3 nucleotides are TGTGCCAGCAGCTTAATGCAGGGTAACAATGAGCAGTTCTTC.

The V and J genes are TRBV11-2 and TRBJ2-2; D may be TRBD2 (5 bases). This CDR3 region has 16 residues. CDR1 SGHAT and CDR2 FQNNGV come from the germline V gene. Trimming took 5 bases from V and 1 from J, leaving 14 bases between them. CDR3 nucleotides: TGTGCCAGCAGCCCAGTGGCGGCGGGGAACACCGGGGAGCTGTTTTTT. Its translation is CASSPVAAGNTGELFF. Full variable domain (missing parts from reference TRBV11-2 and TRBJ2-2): EAGVAQSPRYKIIEKRQSVAFWCNPISGHATLYWYQQILGQGPKLLIQFQNNGVVDDSQLPKDRFSAERLKGVDSTLKIQPAKLEDSAVYLCASSPVAAGNTGELFFGEGSRLTVL.

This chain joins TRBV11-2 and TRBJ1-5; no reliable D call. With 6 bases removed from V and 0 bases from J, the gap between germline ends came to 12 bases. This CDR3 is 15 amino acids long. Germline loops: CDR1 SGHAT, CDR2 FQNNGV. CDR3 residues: CASRDVRHSNQPQHF. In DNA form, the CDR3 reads TGTGCCAGCAGAGACGTGAGACATAGCAATCAGCCCCAGCATTTT.

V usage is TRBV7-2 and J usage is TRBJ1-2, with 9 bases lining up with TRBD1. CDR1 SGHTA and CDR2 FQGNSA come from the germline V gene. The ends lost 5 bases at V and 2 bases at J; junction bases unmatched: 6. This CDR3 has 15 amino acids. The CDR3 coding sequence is TGTGCCAGCAGCACCTACGGGACAGGGAACTATGGCTACACCTTC. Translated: CASSTYGTGNYGYTF. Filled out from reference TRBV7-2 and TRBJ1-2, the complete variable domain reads GAGVSQSPSNKVTEKGKDVELRCDPISGHTALYWYRQSLGQGLEFLIYFQGNSAPDKSGLPSDRFSAERTGGSVSTLTIQRTQQEDSAVYLCASSTYGTGNYGYTFGSGTRLTVV.

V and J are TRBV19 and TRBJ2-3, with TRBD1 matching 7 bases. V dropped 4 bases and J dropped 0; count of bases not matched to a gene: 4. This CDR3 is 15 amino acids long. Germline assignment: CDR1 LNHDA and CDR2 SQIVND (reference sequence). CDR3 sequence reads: CASSRGQASTDTQYF. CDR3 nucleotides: TGTGCCAGTAGTAGAGGACAGGCTAGCACAGATACGCAGTATTTT.